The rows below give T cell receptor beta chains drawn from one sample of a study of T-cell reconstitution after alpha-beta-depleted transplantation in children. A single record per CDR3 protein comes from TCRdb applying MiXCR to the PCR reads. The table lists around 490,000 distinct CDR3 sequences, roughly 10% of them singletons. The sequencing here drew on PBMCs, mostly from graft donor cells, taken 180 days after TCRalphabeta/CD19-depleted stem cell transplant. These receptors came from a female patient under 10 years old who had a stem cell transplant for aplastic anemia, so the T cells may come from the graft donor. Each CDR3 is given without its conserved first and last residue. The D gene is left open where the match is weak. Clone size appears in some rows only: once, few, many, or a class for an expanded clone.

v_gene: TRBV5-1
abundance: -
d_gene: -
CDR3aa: ASSFLGAFTDTQY

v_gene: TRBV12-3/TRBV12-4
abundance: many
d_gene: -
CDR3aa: ASSLYGTTGELF

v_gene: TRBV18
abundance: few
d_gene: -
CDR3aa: ASSLTGSDTEAF

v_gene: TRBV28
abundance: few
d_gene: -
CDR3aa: ASSHPTGRHNSPLH

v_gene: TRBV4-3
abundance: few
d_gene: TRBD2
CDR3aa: ASSQEGLAGTGANVLT

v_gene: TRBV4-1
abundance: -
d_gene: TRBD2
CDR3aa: ASSPQFSGVLGNTQY

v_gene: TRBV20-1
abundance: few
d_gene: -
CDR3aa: SAAKRTAYSGLGKNIQY

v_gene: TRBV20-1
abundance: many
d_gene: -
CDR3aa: SASVTSATQY

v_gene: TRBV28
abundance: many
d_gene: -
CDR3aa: ASSLPGGGTDTQY

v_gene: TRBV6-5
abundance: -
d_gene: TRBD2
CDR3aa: ASSYGGVGAVGANVLT